Listed here are 16 T cell receptor beta chains from one sample, sequenced in a study of identical twins. Using its own MiXCR run on the 5' RACE reads, TCRdb lists one record per CDR3 protein. The sample lists under 450,000 distinct CDR3 sequences; less than 20% were seen once. The sample consisted of naive T cells sorted from blood. The receptors stem from a man aged 45 to 65 in good health.

This clonotype showed up just once. V usage is TRBV5-8 and J usage is TRBJ1-1, with no clear D. Trimming left V 0 bases short and J 8 bases short, with 11 bases between. Germline V gene data show CDR1 as SGHTS and CDR2 as YDEGEE. The CDR3 is 13 residues long. The CDR3 nucleotides are TGTGCCAGCAGCTTGGCTGGCTATGGGGAAGCTTTCTTT. Translation: CASSLAGYGEAFF.

The chain links TRBV12-3 or TRBV12-4 to TRBJ2-1; 16 nucleotides agree with TRBD2. With 3 bases clipped from V and 9 bases from J, the junction kept 5 bases outside the gene matches. This CDR3 contains 16 residues. The CDR3 nucleotides are TGTGCCAGCAGTTTCACGGGACTAGCGGGGGGGGGTGAGCAGTTCTTC. As protein: CASSFTGLAGGGEQFF.

The rearrangement links TRBV20-1 to TRBJ2-7; unclear D gene. Looked up from germline, CDR1 is DFQATT and CDR2 is SNEGSKA (reference sequence). The V end lost 0 bases, the J end lost 4 bases, and 13 bases lay between the germline ends. The CDR3 sequence is 14 residues long. The CDR3 DNA reads TGCAGTGCTAGAGATCATCGGTCGGGTTACGAGCAGTACTTC. It specifies CSARDHRSGYEQYF.

The chain links TRBV28 to TRBJ2-2, with TRBD1 matching 8 bases. J lost 7 bases, V lost 4 bases, and 11 bases had no gene match. The CDR3 contains 16 residues. Germline V gene sequence: CDR1 MDHEN, CDR2 SYDVKM. The CDR3 here is CASSYRGNLGGGELFF. The CDR3, as DNA: TGTGCCAGCAGTTACAGGGGGAATTTGGGTGGCGGGGAGCTGTTTTTT.

This clonotype was seen only a few times. This sequence joins TRBV19 and TRBJ2-7; the D gene is possibly TRBD2 (6 bases). The CDR3 is made up of 14 amino acids. V lost 3 bases, J lost 3 bases, and 12 bases lay in between. Per germline, CDR1 LNHDA and CDR2 SQIVND (reference sequence). The CDR3 reads CASSMSGGLYEQYF. The CDR3 DNA reads TGTGCCAGTAGTATGTCCGGGGGACTCTACGAGCAGTACTTC.

The chain uses TRBV29-1 and TRBJ2-3; 7 nucleotides align to TRBD2. Germline assignment: CDR1 SQVTM and CDR2 ANQGSEA. J lost 2 bases, V lost 2 bases, and 7 bases had no gene match. The CDR3 sequence is 15 residues long. CDR3 sequence reads: CSVERGRDYTDTQYF. CDR3 nucleotide sequence: TGCAGCGTTGAAAGGGGCAGGGACTACACAGATACGCAGTATTTT.

This clonotype was counted ten times or more. The chain has TRBV6-2 or TRBV6-3 and TRBJ2-3; 11 bases fit TRBD2. In germline, CDR1 is MNHEY, CDR2 SVGEGT. This CDR3 comprises 16 residues. J gave up 5 bases and V 1 base, and 5 bases lay outside the gene matches. The CDR3 reads CASSYLPGLAGDTQYF. In nucleotides, the CDR3 is TGTGCCAGCAGTTACTTGCCCGGACTAGCGGGAGATACGCAGTATTTT.

There are a few counts of this clonotype. The chain recombines TRBV6-2 or TRBV6-3 with TRBJ2-7; 10 bases are shared with TRBD1. This CDR3 has 16 residues. V shed 6 bases, J shed 6 bases, and the junction held 14 bases outside the gene matches. Germline values: CDR1 MNHEY, CDR2 SVGEGT. CDR3: CASRPIPGQGTGEQYF. The CDR3 DNA is TGTGCCAGCAGGCCTATCCCGGGACAGGGGACGGGCGAGCAGTACTTC.

The rearrangement links TRBV20-1 to TRBJ1-5, with TRBD1 matching over 8 bases. This CDR3 is 16 amino acids long. In germline, CDR1 is DFQATT, CDR2 SNEGSKA (reference sequence). Losses at the gene ends were 0 bases for V and 5 bases for J; bases not matched to a gene: 9. As DNA, the CDR3 is TGCAGTGCTAGAGACCTAACAGGGGGGGTCGATCAGCCCCAGCATTTT. Translation gives CSARDLTGGVDQPQHF.

V gene TRBV7-9 combines with J gene TRBJ1-1; D is perhaps TRBD1 (5 bases). The V gene's germline CDR1 is SEHNR and CDR2 FQNEAQ (reference sequence). The CDR3 contains 12 residues. Trimming stripped 10 bases from V and 2 bases from J, with 11 bases between. The CDR3: CATGPGNTEAFF. In nucleotides, the CDR3 is TGTGCCACGGGACCGGGAAACACTGAAGCTTTCTTT. The full variable domain, rest sourced from reference TRBV7-9 and TRBJ1-1, is DTGVSQNPRHKITKRGQNVTFRCDPISEHNRLYWYRQTLGQGPEFLTYFQNEAQLEKSRLLSDRFSAERPKGSFSTLEIQRTEQGDSAMYLCATGPGNTEAFFGQGTRLTVV.

Only a few counts were recorded for this clonotype. The V and J genes are TRBV9 and TRBJ2-7; TRBD2 might be the D (6 bases). The CDR3 runs to 16 residues. Germline assignment: CDR1 SGDLS and CDR2 YYNGEE. Trimming shortened V by 2 bases and J by 0 bases, and 15 bases separated the two germline ends. This CDR3 reads CASSVGGFTSSYEQYF. The CDR3 DNA is TGTGCCAGCAGCGTCGGAGGGTTTACGAGCTCCTACGAGCAGTACTTC.

In its sample, this clonotype was seen many times. This sequence joins TRBV5-1 and TRBJ2-2, with 7 bases fitting TRBD1. CDR1 and CDR2 from the germline V gene are SGHRS and YFSETQ. Trimming took 5 bases from V and 2 from J; bases not matched to a gene: 6. CDR3 length: 15 amino acids. The CDR3 protein is CASSLGTANTGELFF. For the CDR3, the DNA is TGCGCCAGCAGTCTCGGGACAGCCAACACCGGGGAGCTGTTTTTT.

This chain connects TRBV20-1 to TRBJ2-1; 11 nucleotides line up with TRBD2. The CDR3 covers 15 residues. CDR1 is DFQATT, CDR2 SNEGSKA, per germline (reference sequence). V lost 6 bases and J lost 4; bases outside the gene matches: 8. The CDR3 protein is CSAVPGTSGYNEQFF. In DNA form, the CDR3 reads TGCAGTGCGGTACCCGGGACTAGCGGTTACAATGAGCAGTTCTTC.

This clonotype appeared a few times. The chain employs TRBV5-8 and TRBJ2-1; 8 bases agree with TRBD1. This CDR3 is built from 16 residues. Trimming took 0 bases from V and 3 from J; bases not matched to a gene: 5. Germline V gene sequence: CDR1 SGHTS, CDR2 YDEGEE. The CDR3 DNA sequence: TGTGCCAGCAGCTTGGCGTCCGGGACAGGCTACAATGAGCAGTTCTTC. This sequence encodes CASSLASGTGYNEQFF.

The chain has TRBV11-3 and TRBJ2-3, with D possibly being TRBD1 (6 bases). This CDR3 is 16 amino acids long. V was pared by 4 bases and J by 0 bases, with 14 bases between. CDR1 and CDR2 from the germline V gene are SGHNT and YENEEA. This chain's CDR3 is CASSSRQDWSTDTQYF. CDR3 bases: TGTGCCAGCAGCTCCAGACAGGATTGGAGCACAGATACGCAGTATTTT.

This clonotype has only a few counts. The chain combines TRBV28 with TRBJ2-5; D gene ambiguous. The CDR3 is 12 residues long. Germline lookup yields CDR1 MDHEN and CDR2 SYDVKM. V lost 5 bases to trimming and J lost 9 bases, with 13 bases between them. The CDR3 DNA reads TGTGCCAGCAGTCCGACCGTAGGGTCCCAGTACTTC. Protein: CASSPTVGSQYF.